This passage covers 30 T cell receptor beta chains from one sample sequenced in a study of CD8 T cells in Susac syndrome (dated by TCRdb to the late 2010s). Receptors were amplified or captured by the immunoSEQ multiplex PCR assay. RNA was extracted with the RNeasy kit and 0.5 to 1 ug was reverse transcribed using random hexamers. The public reads were quality trimmed at Q25 with fastp and then assembled into clones with MiXCR by TCRdb, keeping productive beta chains. Every entry covers one CDR3 protein and lists the most common genes and DNA from its rows. Counted in this sample were 400,000 or so distinct CDR3 sequences; around 85% of them appeared once. Of the sample, about 0.12% falls within the top ten clones. Sample: CD8+ T cells from PBMCs. Receptors originate from a human donor with multiple sclerosis.

The rearrangement links TRBV3-1 to TRBJ2-2; 8 bases are shared with TRBD2. Germline V CDR1 and CDR2: LGHDT, YNNKEL (reference sequence). V lost 2 bases, J lost 4 bases, and 12 bases stayed unmatched. This CDR3 spans 18 amino acids. The CDR3 here is CASSQILREGPSTGELFF. The CDR3 region has the DNA TGTGCCAGCAGCCAAATCTTACGGGAGGGCCCGAGCACCGGGGAGCTGTTTTTT.

This clonotype was found a few times. J is TRBJ1-1 and V is TRBV28, with TRBD1 identical over 9 bases. CDR3 length: 16 amino acids. The J segment lost 5 bases and the V segment lost 5 bases, leaving 12 bases of the junction unmatched. Germline V gene sequence: CDR1 MDHEN, CDR2 SYDVKM. The CDR3 DNA follows: TGTGCCAGCAGTATATTAGTAGGACAGGGGAGAACTGAAGCTTTCTTT. Protein: CASSILVGQGRTEAFF.

In its sample, this clonotype was seen a few times. The chain joins TRBV10-3 to TRBJ2-7, with 8 bases matching TRBD1. The CDR3 has 13 amino acids. V dropped 7 bases and J dropped 3; count of bases not matched to a gene: 5. Germline V gene data show CDR1 as ENHRY and CDR2 as SYGVKD. The CDR3 sequence is CAINPGGGYEQYF. CDR3 nucleotides: TGTGCCATCAATCCAGGGGGCGGCTACGAGCAGTACTTC.

The chain has TRBV4-2 and TRBJ2-7; no clear D. There are 14 residues in the CDR3. Deletions cut 0 bases from V and 1 base from J, with 7 bases between. The germline V gene encodes CDR1 LGHNA and CDR2 YNFKEQ. CDR3 residues: CASSQDWGSYEQYF. The CDR3 DNA follows: TGTGCCAGCAGCCAAGATTGGGGATCCTACGAGCAGTACTTC.

The DNA for the CDR3 is TGTGCCAGCAGTTTATTCGTCTTGACACGAGGTAGCCATGGCTACACCTTC. It is translated as CASSLFVLTRGSHGYTF. This chain connects TRBV27 to TRBJ1-2, with D uncertain. CDR1 is MNHEY, CDR2 SMNVEV, per germline (reference sequence). Trimming pared 1 base from V and 6 bases from J, leaving 21 bases between. The CDR3 runs to 17 residues.

J is TRBJ2-2 and V is TRBV2, with D perhaps matching TRBD1 (5 bases). V was trimmed by 8 bases and J by 3 bases, leaving 10 bases between them. Germline assignment: CDR1 SNHLY and CDR2 FYNNEI. This CDR3 contains 13 residues. The CDR3 region is CASHRGHTGELFF. The CDR3 region has the DNA TGTGCCAGCCATAGGGGCCACACCGGGGAGCTGTTTTTT.

CDR3 coding DNA: TGCGCCAGCAGCCAAGACCGCGAGCAGTACTTC. It specifies CASSQDREQYF. The V gene is TRBV4-1, the J gene TRBJ2-7; D is unclear. Germline V gives CDR1 MGHRA, CDR2 YSYEKL. The CDR3 spans 11 residues. V shed 0 bases and J shed 6 bases, with 3 bases lying between them.

The V call is TRBV20-1, the J call TRBJ2-3; 9 nucleotides align to TRBD2. Per germline, CDR1 DFQATT and CDR2 SNEGSKA (reference sequence). With V trimmed by 0 bases and J by 3 bases, 10 bases remained unmatched. This CDR3 is built from 17 residues. This CDR3 is CSARDWDSSGITDTQYF. In nucleotides, the CDR3 is TGCAGTGCTAGAGATTGGGACTCTAGCGGGATAACAGATACGCAGTATTTT.

This clonotype came up a few times. The J gene is TRBJ2-7, the V gene TRBV7-9; 10 bases align to TRBD1. This CDR3 region has 15 residues. The V gene's germline CDR1 is SEHNR and CDR2 FQNEAQ (reference sequence). J gave up 2 bases and V 5 bases, and 6 bases lay outside the gene matches. This CDR3 is CASSPWDRGPYEQYF. Written as DNA, the CDR3 is TGTGCCAGCAGCCCTTGGGACAGGGGCCCCTACGAGCAGTACTTC.

The chain carries TRBV7-9 and TRBJ2-3; no clear D. Per germline, CDR1 SEHNR and CDR2 FQNEAQ (reference sequence). Trimming took 6 bases from V and 5 from J, leaving 12 bases between them. CDR3 length: 13 residues. The DNA for the CDR3 is TGTGCCAGCAGTTCTCCCCCGGGAGATACGCAGTATTTT. This translates into CASSSPPGDTQYF.

The CDR3 nucleotides are TGCAGTGCTAGAGATCGGGACAGGGCCATCTTCTATGGCTACACCTTC. Translation: CSARDRDRAIFYGYTF. This chain connects TRBV20-1 to TRBJ1-2, with 9 bases aligning to TRBD1. This CDR3 has 16 residues. Germline values: CDR1 DFQATT, CDR2 SNEGSKA (reference sequence). Losses at the gene ends were 0 bases for V and 4 bases for J; bases not matched to a gene: 9.

V and J are TRBV25-1 and TRBJ1-1; 7 bases line up with TRBD1. Germline V CDR1 and CDR2: MGHDK, SYGVNS. The CDR3 covers 14 residues. J lost 2 bases, V lost 8 bases, and 8 bases had no gene match. CDR3 residues: CASRRTGLNTEAFF. The CDR3 DNA follows: TGTGCCAGCCGCAGGACAGGCCTTAACACTGAAGCTTTCTTT.

The chain employs TRBV6-5 and TRBJ2-7, with no clear D. V lost 4 bases and J 4 bases, leaving 14 bases between the germline ends. Per germline, CDR1 MNHEY and CDR2 SVGAGI. The length of the CDR3 is 14 residues. The CDR3 loop is CASSFSPGPYEQYF. DNA of the CDR3: TGTGCCAGCAGTTTTTCCCCAGGCCCGTACGAGCAGTACTTC.

V usage is TRBV20-1 and J usage is TRBJ2-7; 7 bases fit TRBD1. This CDR3 contains 13 residues. Trimming at V came to 1 base and at J to 3 bases, leaving 3 bases not matched to a gene. The germline gives CDR1 DFQATT, CDR2 SNEGSKA (reference sequence). CDR3 region: CSARGGQDYEQYF. The CDR3 DNA follows: TGCAGTGCTAGAGGTGGACAGGACTACGAGCAGTACTTC.

The rearrangement joins TRBV20-1 to TRBJ1-2; D uncertain. The CDR3 is 15 residues long. The germline V gene encodes CDR1 DFQATT and CDR2 SNEGSKA (reference sequence). Trimming stripped 0 bases from V and 1 base from J, with 12 bases between. In DNA form, the CDR3 reads TGCAGTGCTAGAGATTTCACGGCTATTAACTATGGCTACACCTTC. It yields the protein CSARDFTAINYGYTF.

The chain couples TRBV5-6 to TRBJ2-7; D perhaps matches TRBD2 (6 bases). In germline, CDR1 is SGHDT, CDR2 YYEEEE. V was trimmed by 2 bases and J by 4 bases, leaving 13 bases between them. The CDR3 spans 14 residues. CDR3 DNA: TGTGCCAGCAGCTTAAATCGGGAGTGGTACGAGCAGTACTTC. Translation gives CASSLNREWYEQYF. The whole variable domain, remainder taken from reference TRBV5-6 and TRBJ2-7, is DAGVTQSPTHLIKTRGQQVTLRCSPKSGHDTVSWYQQALGQGPQFIFQYYEEEERQRGNFPDRFSGHQFPNYSSELNVNALLLGDSALYLCASSLNREWYEQYFGPGTRLTVT.

There are a few counts of this clonotype. This chain connects TRBV3-1 to TRBJ2-3; 9 nucleotides line up with TRBD2. The germline gives CDR1 LGHDT, CDR2 YNNKEL (reference sequence). Trimming took 0 bases from V and 5 from J; bases not matched to a gene: 9. The CDR3 length is 17 residues. This CDR3 reads CASSQDQAGGPGDTQYF. The CDR3 DNA sequence: TGTGCCAGCAGCCAAGATCAGGCGGGGGGGCCTGGAGATACGCAGTATTTT.

Of note for this clonotype: A junction end diverges from the germline sequence, so it may reflect a read error. The V gene is TRBV5-1, the J gene TRBJ1-2; 9 bases match TRBD1. The CDR3 is 16 residues long. Germline-derived CDR1 and CDR2 are SGHRS and YFSETQ. The CDR3 DNA reads TGCGCCAGCTGCTTGGGGATACAGGGGGCGTTCGGTGGCTACACCTTC. Amino acid sequence: CASCLGIQGAFGGYTF.

The V and J genes are TRBV7-2 and TRBJ2-7; unclear D gene. CDR1 SGHTA and CDR2 FQGNSA come from the germline V gene. V shed 1 base and J shed 3 bases, with 7 bases lying between them. This CDR3 is 13 amino acids long. Here the CDR3 DNA reads TGTGCCAGCAGCTTAGGACCCTACTACGAGCAGTACTTC. Translation: CASSLGPYYEQYF. The variable domain in full, with the rest retrieved from reference TRBV7-2 and TRBJ2-7, is GAGVSQSPSNKVTEKGKDVELRCDPISGHTALYWYRQSLGQGLEFLIYFQGNSAPDKSGLPSDRFSAERTGGSVSTLTIQRTQQEDSAVYLCASSLGPYYEQYFGPGTRLTVT.

The V call is TRBV9, the J call TRBJ1-2, with D possibly TRBD1 on 5 matching bases. CDR3 size: 13 residues. CDR1 is SGDLS and CDR2 is YYNGEE in the germline V gene. Trimming removed 2 bases from V and 6 bases from J, with 11 bases in between. CDR3 coding DNA: TGTGCCAGCAGCGTCTATGGGGCGGATGGCTACACCTTC. Amino acid sequence: CASSVYGADGYTF.

This CDR3 is CAWNIVNTEAFF. The CDR3 DNA is TGTGCCTGGAACATTGTGAACACTGAAGCTTTCTTT. The chain carries TRBV30 and TRBJ1-1, with no clear D. The V gene's germline CDR1 is GTSNPN and CDR2 SVGIG (reference sequence). CDR3 size: 12 residues. The V gene lost 4 bases and the J gene lost 0 bases, with 6 bases spanning the gap.

This clonotype was picked up a small number of times. The chain carries TRBV6-5 and TRBJ2-3; unclear D gene. Germline CDR1 is MNHEY and CDR2 is SVGAGI. This CDR3 contains 15 residues. V lost 2 bases and J 0 bases, leaving 9 bases between the germline ends. CDR3 in amino acids: CASSYKVRSTDTQYF. CDR3 in DNA: TGTGCCAGCAGTTACAAGGTACGGAGCACAGATACGCAGTATTTT.

The V call is TRBV3-1, the J call TRBJ2-7, with D possibly being TRBD1 or TRBD2 (6 bases each). The CDR3 length is 15 residues. CDR1 and CDR2 (germline): LGHDT, YNNKEL (reference sequence). Trimming took 1 base from V and 2 from J, leaving 12 bases between them. CDR3 sequence reads: CASSQVGGNPYEQYF. CDR3 DNA sequence: TGTGCCAGCAGCCAAGTAGGGGGGAACCCCTACGAGCAGTACTTC.

The gene calls are TRBV29-1 and TRBJ2-2, with TRBD2 matching 9 bases. After removal of 5 bases from V and 6 bases from J, the junction contained 4 bases not matched to a gene. Germline lookup yields CDR1 SQVTM and CDR2 ANQGSEA. This CDR3 is 13 amino acids long. CDR3 protein: CSVQGGGAGELFF. The CDR3 nucleotides read TGCAGCGTTCAAGGCGGGGGGGCCGGGGAGCTGTTTTTT.

V and J are TRBV6-1 and TRBJ1-5; tentatively, D is TRBD1 (5 bases). The germline V gene has CDR1 MNHNS and CDR2 SASEGT. The CDR3 extends over 14 amino acids. V was trimmed by 7 bases and J by 4 bases, leaving 14 bases between them. The CDR3 region is CASIKEGRNQPQHF. The CDR3 coding sequence is TGTGCCAGCATCAAGGAGGGGCGGAATCAGCCCCAGCATTTT.

The chain carries TRBV7-4 and TRBJ1-2; no clear D gene. The germline CDR1 and CDR2 sequences are SGHVT and SQSDAQ. Trimming left V 1 base short and J 4 bases short, with 7 bases between. The CDR3 has 13 amino acids. This chain's CDR3 is CASSLGHLYGYTF. For the CDR3, the DNA is TGTGCCAGCAGCTTAGGCCACCTCTATGGCTACACCTTC.

The genes are TRBV12-5 and TRBJ1-4; no clear D gene. Germline lookup yields CDR1 LGHNT and CDR2 FRNRAP. The CDR3 consists of 13 residues. The CDR3 DNA is TGTGCAACCGCAGGCGGGCAGGTTGAAAAACTGTTTTTT. Translation gives CATAGGQVEKLFF.

The chain uses TRBV6-4 and TRBJ2-1; D perhaps matches TRBD2 (6 bases). There are 15 residues in the CDR3. V was shortened by 2 bases and J by 9 bases, with 17 bases between the two germline ends. Germline lookup yields CDR1 MRHNA and CDR2 SNTAGT. In DNA form, the CDR3 reads TGTGCCAGCAGTGACGCCGTGGGGGGTGTGAGTGAGCAGTTCTTC. Protein: CASSDAVGGVSEQFF.

The chain carries TRBV5-1 and TRBJ2-5; D uncertain. CDR1 is SGHRS and CDR2 is YFSETQ in the germline V gene. The V end was cut by 0 bases, the J end by 2 bases, with 8 bases between. This CDR3 comprises 14 residues. DNA of the CDR3: TGCGCCAGCAGCTTGGAGGGTCAGCAAGAGACCCAGTACTTC. Residues: CASSLEGQQETQYF. Based on the CDR3 plus reference TRBV5-1 and TRBJ2-5, the full variable domain is KAGVTQTPRYLIKTRGQQVTLSCSPISGHRSVSWYQQTPGQGLQFLFEYFSETQRNKGNFPGRFSGRQFSNSRSEMNVSTLELGDSALYLCASSLEGQQETQYFGPGTRLLVL.

The chain uses TRBV6-5 and TRBJ2-7, with D perhaps TRBD1 (5 bases). CDR3 length: 14 residues. Germline values: CDR1 MNHEY, CDR2 SVGAGI. Trimming left V 2 bases short and J 0 bases short, with 8 bases between. Written as DNA, the CDR3 is TGTGCCAGCAGTTACGACAGCATCTCCTACGAGCAGTACTTC. Amino acids: CASSYDSISYEQYF.